The rows below give T cell receptor beta chains drawn from one sample of a study of radiotherapy plus CTLA-4 blockade in lung cancer. Sequenced by immunoSEQ multiplex PCR; TCRdb stores in-frame clones only, minus some. The repertoire holds 55,000 to 80,000 clones, with 60% to 80% as singletons. Specimen: peripheral blood, collected from a patient treated with radiotherapy plus ipilimumab. All receptors come from a human donor with non-small cell lung cancer who had a complete response to radiotherapy plus ipilimumab. CDR3s include the opening cysteine and the closing phenylalanine or tryptophan. Each record gives: clone size, V gene, D gene, J gene, CDR3 protein, CDR3 DNA. D genes are given only for firm matches. Clone size is given for some rows only: seen once, a few or many times, or a class if the clone is expanded.

.,TRBV2,TRBD1,TRBJ2-7,CASSIRGQTSYEQYF,TGTGCCAGCTCGATTAGGGGACAGACTTCCTACGAGCAGTACTTC
few,TRBV9,TRBD1,TRBJ1-4,CASSETGGGEKLFF,TGTGCCAGCAGCGAAACAGGGGGCGGTGAAAAACTGTTTTTT
.,TRBV30,TRBD1,TRBJ2-7,CAWSATGDEQYF,TGTGCCTGGAGTGCAACAGGGGACGAGCAGTACTTC
.,TRBV25-1,.,TRBJ2-4,CASSLRNIQYF,TGTGCCAGCAGTTTGCGGAACATTCAGTACTTC
few,TRBV19,.,TRBJ1-5,CASKGHNQPQHF,TGTGCCAGTAAGGGACACAATCAGCCCCAGCATTTT
.,TRBV11-3,TRBD2,TRBJ2-1,CASSSRLAGKAEQFF,TGTGCCAGCAGCTCCCGACTAGCGGGAAAGGCTGAGCAGTTCTTC
.,TRBV27,TRBD1,TRBJ2-5,CASSASGTGGRETQYF,TGTGCCAGCAGTGCATCCGGGACAGGGGGTAGGGAGACCCAGTACTTC
.,TRBV2,TRBD1,TRBJ1-2,CANGQGNYGYTF,TGTGCCAACGGACAGGGGAACTATGGCTACACCTTC
.,TRBV11-2,.,TRBJ2-5,CASKRETQYF,TGTGCCAGTAAAAGGGAGACCCAGTACTTC
.,TRBV10-2,.,TRBJ2-5,CASSDPQGRRTQETQYF,TGCGCCAGCAGTGACCCCCAGGGGCGCCGGACGCAAGAGACCCAGTACTTC
.,TRBV10-1,.,TRBJ1-3,CASSESDWYGLSSGNTIYF,TGCGCCAGCAGTGAGTCTGATTGGTACGGGTTGTCCTCTGGAAACACCATATATTTT
.,TRBV11-2,TRBD1,TRBJ2-2,CASSLWIPPGQGFAGELFF,TGTGCCAGCAGCTTATGGATACCCCCGGGACAGGGATTCGCCGGGGAGCTGTTTTTT
.,TRBV7-2,TRBD2,TRBJ2-6,CASRLAGGGANVLTF,TGTGCCAGCAGGCTAGCGGGAGGTGGGGCCAACGTCCTGACTTTC
.,TRBV7-2,.,TRBJ1-3,CASSLEFGGNTIYF,TGTGCCAGCAGCTTAGAGTTTGGAGGAAACACCATATATTTT
.,TRBV7-9,.,TRBJ1-2,CASSLDGTPYGYTF,TGTGCCAGCAGCCTCGACGGGACACCCTATGGCTACACCTTC
.,TRBV14,.,TRBJ2-3,CASSKTAAIRADTQYF,TGTGCCAGCAGCAAGACAGCGGCAATAAGGGCAGATACGCAGTATTTT
.,TRBV27,TRBD1,TRBJ1-2,CASSHRGTNYGYTF,TGTGCCAGCAGTCACAGGGGCACTAACTATGGCTACACCTTC
few,TRBV11-2,.,TRBJ1-1,CASSPSGRNTEAFF,TGTGCCAGCAGCCCCTCGGGCAGAAACACTGAAGCTTTCTTT
few,TRBV10-2,.,TRBJ2-1,CASSEVAGWQFF,TGCGCCAGCAGTGAGGTGGCAGGATGGCAGTTCTTC
.,TRBV2,.,TRBJ2-5,CATNRAPQETQYF,TGTGCCACCAACAGGGCCCCCCAAGAGACCCAGTACTTC
.,TRBV11-3,.,TRBJ2-7,CATGGRGNYEQYF,TGTGCCACCGGGGGTAGGGGGAACTACGAGCAGTACTTC
.,TRBV2,.,TRBJ1-5,CASSEGEFQPQHF,TGTGCCAGCAGTGAAGGAGAGTTTCAGCCCCAGCATTTT
.,TRBV6-5,TRBD1,TRBJ1-2,CASSSWTGLNYGYTF,TGTGCCAGCAGCTCCTGGACAGGGCTAAACTATGGCTACACCTTC
.,TRBV11-3,TRBD1,TRBJ1-2,CASMGQGAIGYTF,TGTGCCAGCATGGGACAGGGGGCGATCGGCTACACCTTC
.,TRBV7-2,.,TRBJ1-2,CASSPAGLGYTF,TGTGCCAGCAGCCCCGCAGGGCTTGGCTACACCTTC
.,TRBV7-7,.,TRBJ2-1,CASSPTAGQTEQFF,TGTGCTAGCAGCCCCACGGCAGGTCAAACTGAGCAGTTCTTC
.,TRBV6-6,TRBD1,TRBJ2-7,CASRGTGRTYEQYF,TGTGCCAGCAGAGGGACAGGGAGAACCTACGAGCAGTACTTC
.,TRBV19,.,TRBJ1-2,CASSIMGARLYGYTF,TGTGCCAGTAGTATAATGGGGGCCCGTCTATATGGCTACACCTTC
.,TRBV27,.,TRBJ2-7,CASSPTVSYEQYF,TGTGCCAGCAGTCCGACAGTTTCCTACGAGCAGTACTTC
.,TRBV15,.,TRBJ2-1,CATALSGQGRINEQFF,TGTGCCACCGCCCTCTCAGGGCAAGGAAGGATCAATGAGCAGTTCTTC
few,TRBV4-3,TRBD1,TRBJ1-5,CASSQGTGRNQPQHF,TGCGCCAGCAGCCAAGGGACAGGGCGCAATCAGCCCCAGCATTTT
.,TRBV10-3,.,TRBJ1-6,CAISEASGLGSPLHF,TGTGCCATCAGTGAGGCCAGTGGCTTAGGTTCACCCCTCCACTTT
.,TRBV6-1,.,TRBJ1-1,CASRGNGWNTEAFF,TGTGCCAGCAGGGGGAACGGATGGAACACTGAAGCTTTCTTT
.,TRBV18,.,TRBJ2-2,CASSPFRGRVQTGELFF,TGTGCCAGCTCACCTTTCCGTGGCAGGGTACAAACCGGGGAGCTGTTTTTT
once,TRBV19,TRBD2,TRBJ2-4,CASSGRLAGGLIAKNIQYF,TGTGCCAGTTCCGGACGACTAGCGGGAGGGCTAATAGCCAAAAACATTCAGTACTTC
.,TRBV14,.,TRBJ2-7,CASSQKGRLGGNYEQYF,TGTGCCAGCAGCCAAAAAGGCCGCCTAGGAGGGAACTACGAGCAGTACTTC
once,TRBV2,.,TRBJ2-3,CARGGSAASTDTQYF,TGTGCCAGGGGAGGCAGTGCGGCTAGCACAGATACGCAGTATTTT
.,TRBV4-1,.,TRBJ2-3,CASSQPLGGTQYF,TGCGCCAGCAGCCAACCGCTCGGAGGTACGCAGTATTTT